The 5 T cell receptor beta chains below all came from one sample that was sequenced in a study of Graves' ophthalmopathy and Graves' hyperthyroidism. Amplified TCR beta CDR3 regions were obtained using RNA transcripts as template. The first-round RT-PCR employed HTBI primers together with the Qiagen OneStep RT-PCR kit. A multiplex PCR was then performed as the second round. One entry per CDR3 protein, called by TCRdb with MiXCR from the multiplex PCR reads. The profile covers a few hundred thousand distinct CDR3 sequences, with about 17% appearing a single time and roughly 1.5% taken by the ten largest. The sequencing input was peripheral blood. The receptors originated from a woman aged 18-30 years with Graves' ophthalmopathy.

This clonotype has at least ten counts. The rearrangement joins TRBV28 to TRBJ1-1, with D uncertain. The V and J ends lost 4 bases and 0 bases respectively, with 9 bases between them. Germline CDR1 reads MDHEN; CDR2 reads SYDVKM. This CDR3 is 14 amino acids long. The DNA of the CDR3 is TGTGCCAGCAGTTGGCAGATTATGAACACTGAAGCTTTCTTT. This gives the protein CASSWQIMNTEAFF.

Ten or more counts support this clonotype. The chain carries TRBV30 and TRBJ1-1, with D possibly matching TRBD1 (6 bases). The V end lost 5 bases, the J end lost 1 base, and 17 bases lay between the germline ends. The CDR3 has 15 residues. Germline V CDR1 and CDR2: GTSNPN, SVGIG (reference sequence). In nucleotides, the CDR3 is TGTGCCTGGGTCCGAGGCCTGGGACAGAACACTGAAGCTTTCTTT. The encoded protein is CAWVRGLGQNTEAFF.

The chain combines TRBV6-1 with TRBJ1-1; D may be TRBD1 (5 bases). The germline V gene has CDR1 MNHNS and CDR2 SASEGT. Between the trimmed V and J ends, which lost 4 bases and 3 bases, there was a span of 9 bases. The CDR3 contains 13 residues. In nucleotides, the CDR3 is TGTGCCAGCAGTGGGAGACAGTACACTGAAGCTTTCTTT. It yields the protein CASSGRQYTEAFF.

This clonotype was observed at least ten times. V and J are TRBV7-9 and TRBJ2-5; TRBD1 matches at 8 bases. The CDR3 consists of 15 residues. Germline values: CDR1 SEHNR, CDR2 FQNEAQ (reference sequence). J gave up 5 bases and V 4 bases, and 9 bases lay outside the gene matches. CDR3 region: CASSSPGQAWETQYF. DNA of the CDR3: TGTGCCAGCAGCTCGCCGGGACAGGCTTGGGAGACCCAGTACTTC.

This chain connects TRBV6-5 to TRBJ1-2, with D unclear. This CDR3 region has 13 residues. The V end was cut by 4 bases, the J end by 8 bases, with 14 bases between. Germline CDR1 reads MNHEY; CDR2 reads SVGAGI. CDR3 sequence reads: CASSSDTFVGYTF. DNA for the CDR3: TGTGCCAGCAGTTCCGATACGTTTGTGGGCTACACCTTC.